This T cell receptor beta chain was retrieved from a study of beta chain features in type 1 diabetes. Study-level information: Patients looked much like healthy donors when it came to age, gender and cell yields.

Only one heparinised blood draw was taken per donor, and its volume averaged about 120 mL. Sorting of CD4+ naive, central memory, regulatory and stem cell-like memory cells was performed via CD45RO/CCR7/CD25/CD127/CD95/CD27. With 7 bases removed from V and 0 bases from J, the gap between germline ends came to 19 bases. Looked up from germline, CDR1 is LGHNA and CDR2 is YNFKEQ. The CDR3 totals 16 residues. On this clone: Its antigen is not known.

Investigators reverse transcribed all isolated RNA, so they sequenced expressed TCRB transcripts. TCRdb's table, derived via immunoSEQ multiplex PCR, lists solely in-frame clones and lacks some. The data show more than 300,000 clones, approximately 9.9% seen once. Study-wide results and caveats: Shorter TCRB CDR3s, moderately but significantly so, were found in Type 1 diabetes patients in all four CD4+ subsets.

This sequence originates from a man under 40 with type 1 diabetes. The chain couples TRBV4-2 to TRBJ2-7; possibly TRBD1 for D (6 bases). Material: central memory CD4+ T cells from blood. The CDR3 here is CASTESGDISSYEQYF. In nucleotides, the CDR3 is TGTGCCAGCACCGAGAGTGGGGACATAAGCTCCTACGAGCAGTACTTC.